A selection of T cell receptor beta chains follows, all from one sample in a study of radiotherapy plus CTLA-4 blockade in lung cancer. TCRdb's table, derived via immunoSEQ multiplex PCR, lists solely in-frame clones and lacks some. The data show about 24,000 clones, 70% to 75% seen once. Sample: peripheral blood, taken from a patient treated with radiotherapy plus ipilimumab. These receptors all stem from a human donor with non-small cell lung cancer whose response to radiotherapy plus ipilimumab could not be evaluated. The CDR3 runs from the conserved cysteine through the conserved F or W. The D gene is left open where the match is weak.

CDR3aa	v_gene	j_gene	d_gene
CASSLPGRNTEAFF	TRBV27	TRBJ1-1	-
CASSPGLAGIETQYF	TRBV5-1	TRBJ2-5	TRBD2
CASSENRGITGDTQYF	TRBV2	TRBJ2-3	TRBD1
CASSPDSGARYF	TRBV7-2	TRBJ2-3	-
CAWSVSGLAGGTGELFF	TRBV30	TRBJ2-2	TRBD2
CASSWHPGLATYNEQFF	TRBV7-8	TRBJ2-1	TRBD2
CASSKGYRGLVLSGANVLTF	TRBV21-1	TRBJ2-6	-
CASSFPLKPEEQYF	TRBV13	TRBJ2-7	-
CASSPGTLLYNEQFF	TRBV5-8	TRBJ2-1	-
CASRMPGQPGSTDTQYF	TRBV5-1	TRBJ2-3	-
CASSSGLNLGSYEQYF	TRBV5-1	TRBJ2-7	-
CASSPHRENTEAFF	TRBV25-1	TRBJ1-1	-
CASTRSGTSTGELFF	TRBV19	TRBJ2-2	TRBD2
CASSRQLTMNTEAFF	TRBV2	TRBJ1-1	-
CASSPAARDGYTF	TRBV18	TRBJ1-2	-
CASSQRIGTTLPTDTQYF	TRBV4-3	TRBJ2-3	TRBD2
CASSPQSAGELFF	TRBV18	TRBJ2-2	-
CASSVVGGSSGTGELFF	TRBV9	TRBJ2-2	TRBD2
CASSRTSYEQYF	TRBV2	TRBJ2-7	-
CASSRTGTAYEQYF	TRBV6-5	TRBJ2-7	TRBD1
CASSITWDRGAKNIQYF	TRBV19	TRBJ2-4	TRBD1
CASSSRTSGRPVSYNEQFF	TRBV7-2	TRBJ2-1	TRBD2
CASSLVGTGPYEQYF	TRBV5-1	TRBJ2-7	TRBD1
CASSQGTGQYNEQFF	TRBV9	TRBJ2-1	-
CASSPRTGANVLTF	TRBV9	TRBJ2-6	-
CASSQGARYYGYTF	TRBV5-1	TRBJ1-2	TRBD1
CASSSPTGDNEKLFF	TRBV5-4	TRBJ1-4	TRBD1
CASSLGGLAGGSSYNEQFF	TRBV5-4	TRBJ2-1	TRBD2
CASSRRVHLSGNTIYF	TRBV4-1	TRBJ1-3	-
CASSQDMTGSAQNQPQHF	TRBV4-1	TRBJ1-5	TRBD1
CASSPPGLAGGEEQFF	TRBV18	TRBJ2-1	TRBD2
CASSPRTVGGEQFF	TRBV28	TRBJ2-1	-
CASSSNPTGSTTEAFF	TRBV7-2	TRBJ1-1	-
CASSESAGGTTDTQYF	TRBV5-1	TRBJ2-3	TRBD2
CASSRSTASYNEQFF	TRBV7-8	TRBJ2-1	-
CASTQIGSGNTIYF	TRBV7-9	TRBJ1-3	-
CASSGGQGADTQYF	TRBV5-1	TRBJ2-3	TRBD1
CASSHWGLAGVKDTQYF	TRBV14	TRBJ2-3	TRBD2
CASSPQRGYNEQFF	TRBV18	TRBJ2-1	TRBD2
CASSSGTSGSSQYF	TRBV19	TRBJ2-3	TRBD2
CASTKLAGGPYEQYF	TRBV19	TRBJ2-7	TRBD2
CAWSGVTGVNGYTF	TRBV30	TRBJ1-2	TRBD1
CASSGGQGGSSSYNSPLHF	TRBV2	TRBJ1-6	TRBD1
CASSQVLGGRDQFF	TRBV4-3	TRBJ2-1	-
CASSPRVDPRETQYF	TRBV7-2	TRBJ2-5	-
CASSFGGARDIQYF	TRBV5-1	TRBJ2-4	-
CASSGRTGEGNTIYF	TRBV5-1	TRBJ1-3	TRBD1
CASGRTSYEQYF	TRBV7-8	TRBJ2-7	-
CASSRTSGDTQYF	TRBV4-2	TRBJ2-3	TRBD2
CASSHPTTSGINTGELFF	TRBV9	TRBJ2-2	TRBD2
CASSLGEGVQQYF	TRBV5-5	TRBJ2-7	-
CASSPQGSGANVLTF	TRBV5-5	TRBJ2-6	-
CSATGNTEAFF	TRBV29-1	TRBJ1-1	-